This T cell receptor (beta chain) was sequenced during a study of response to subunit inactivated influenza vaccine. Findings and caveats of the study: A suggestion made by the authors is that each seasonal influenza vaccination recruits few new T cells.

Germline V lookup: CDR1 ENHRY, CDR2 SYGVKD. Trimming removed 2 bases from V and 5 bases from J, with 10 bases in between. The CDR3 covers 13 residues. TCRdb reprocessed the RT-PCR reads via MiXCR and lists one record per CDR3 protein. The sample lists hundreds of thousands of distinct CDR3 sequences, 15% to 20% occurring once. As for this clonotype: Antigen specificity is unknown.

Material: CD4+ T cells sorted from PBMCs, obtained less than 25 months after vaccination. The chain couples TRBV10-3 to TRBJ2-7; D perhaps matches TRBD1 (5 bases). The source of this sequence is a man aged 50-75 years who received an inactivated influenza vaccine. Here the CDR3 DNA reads TGTGCCATCAGTGAGACAGGCCCCAACGAGCAGTACTTC. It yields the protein CAISETGPNEQYF.